Shown below are 5 T cell receptor beta chains from a single sample sequenced in a study of blood T cell repertoires in COVID-19. The protocol was immunoSEQ multiplex PCR, while the TCRdb copy is restricted to in-frame clones and leaves out a portion. The sample lists tens of thousands of clones, roughly four fifths occurring once. Sequencing input: peripheral blood. The receptor set was obtained from a woman of 80 years or more with acute or convalescent COVID-19.

CDR3 nucleotide sequence: TGTGCCAGCAGTCGCCCGGGACAGGGTAACTCACCCCTCCACTTT. This encodes CASSRPGQGNSPLHF. V is TRBV5-4 and J is TRBJ1-6, with 9 bases that match TRBD1. This CDR3 contains 15 residues. V shed 5 bases, J shed 10 bases, and the junction held 10 bases outside the gene matches. Germline CDR1 is SGHNT and CDR2 is YYREEE (reference sequence).

This rearrangement joins TRBV29-1 to TRBJ2-7; 7 positions agree with TRBD1. CDR3 length: 13 residues. From germline, CDR1 is SQVTM and CDR2 ANQGSEA. Trimming removed 7 bases from V and 5 bases from J; junction bases left unmatched: 11. CDR3 amino acids: CSARVRTGHEQYF. The CDR3, as DNA: TGCAGCGCCCGGGTACGGACAGGCCACGAGCAGTACTTC.

The chain joins TRBV19 to TRBJ1-6; 10 nucleotides agree with TRBD1. This CDR3 comprises 13 residues. Germline values: CDR1 LNHDA, CDR2 SQIVND (reference sequence). V was pared by 10 bases and J by 8 bases, with 5 bases of the junction left unmatched. CDR3: CATTGQGYSPLHF. For the CDR3, the DNA is TGTGCCACCACGGGACAGGGGTATTCACCCCTCCACTTT.

This chain links TRBV6-5 with TRBJ2-7; 10 bases are shared with TRBD1. Germline V CDR1 and CDR2: MNHEY, SVGAGI. The ends lost 6 bases at V and 3 bases at J; junction bases unmatched: 8. This CDR3 region has 15 residues. Here the CDR3 DNA reads TGTGCCAGCAGCGACCGGGACAGGGGAATCTACGAGCAGTACTTC. It is translated as CASSDRDRGIYEQYF.

The chain recombines TRBV6-1 with TRBJ1-5, with D possibly TRBD1 on 6 matching bases. CDR1 is MNHNS and CDR2 is SASEGT in the germline V gene. CDR3 length: 14 amino acids. V lost 2 bases, J lost 5 bases, and 10 bases lay in between. DNA of the CDR3: TGTGCCAGCAGTGAACAGGGGCTCCATCAGCCCCAGCATTTT. Translated: CASSEQGLHQPQHF.